What follows are 14 T cell receptor beta chains derived from one specimen sequenced in a study of breast tumors, draining lymph nodes, adjacent tissues. A single record per CDR3 protein comes from TCRdb applying MiXCR to the multiplex PCR reads. The table records some 100,000 distinct CDR3 sequences, 21% of them present only once. Breast cancer patients provided tissue from their axillary draining lymph nodes. Sequenced: axillary lymph node tissue. These receptor sequences come from a female donor with breast cancer. Some clones in this sample may be carry-over from other donors' samples.

In the case of this clonotype: Just one base apart from a much larger clone, this may be a read error. The chain uses TRBV5-6 and TRBJ1-2; D may be TRBD1 (5 bases). Germline V gene lookup returns CDR1 SGHDT and CDR2 YYEEEE. The CDR3 is made up of 14 amino acids. V was clipped by 3 bases and J by 2 bases, with 11 bases between them. Here the CDR3 DNA reads TGTGCCAGCAGCTCTTCGGGGCGAAACTATGGCTACACCTTC. Encoded protein: CASSSSGRNYGYTF.

This clonotype was seen many times. J is TRBJ2-7 and V is TRBV18, with D possibly being TRBD2 (6 bases). Germline-derived CDR1 and CDR2 are KGHSH and LQKENI. The V end lost 6 bases, the J end lost 4 bases, and 16 bases lay between the germline ends. This CDR3 region has 14 residues. CDR3 nucleotide sequence: TGTGCCAGCTCTCCCTTGGGACTGGCTTACGAGCAGTACTTC. This encodes CASSPLGLAYEQYF.

There are a few counts of this clonotype. CDR3 region: CASSIGGRDYSNQPQHF. CDR3 nucleotide sequence: TGTGCCAGTAGTATAGGCGGCAGGGATTATAGCAATCAGCCCCAGCATTTT. The chain joins TRBV19 to TRBJ1-5, with D perhaps matching TRBD1 (5 bases). The CDR3 length is 17 residues. Per the germline V gene, CDR1 is LNHDA and CDR2 is SQIVND (reference sequence). V was shortened by 1 base and J by 0 bases, with 13 bases between the two germline ends. Filled out from reference TRBV19 and TRBJ1-5, the complete variable domain reads DGGITQSPKYLFRKEGQNVTLSCEQNLNHDAMYWYRQDPGQGLRLIYYSQIVNDFQKGDIAEGYSVSREKKESFPLTVTSAQKNPTAFYLCASSIGGRDYSNQPQHFGDGTRLSIL.

V and J are TRBV29-1 and TRBJ2-7; tentatively, D is TRBD1 (8 bases). CDR1 and CDR2 from the germline V gene are SQVTM and ANQGSEA. V lost 7 bases and J 7 bases, leaving 23 bases between the germline ends. The CDR3 consists of 14 residues. The CDR3 sequence: CSAQTGEGKGEQYF. The CDR3, as DNA: TGCAGCGCCCAGACAGGGGAGGGAAAGGGAGAGCAGTACTTC.

Notes on this clonotype: A much larger clone differs from this one at a single base, so this may be a read error. The chain employs TRBV19 and TRBJ2-7; 9 positions agree with TRBD2. CDR1 is LNHDA, CDR2 SQIVND, per germline (reference sequence). Trimming at V came to 10 bases and at J to 6 bases, leaving 4 bases not matched to a gene. The CDR3 runs 11 residues. The CDR3 bases are TGTGCCACGGGACTAGCTTTCGAGCAGTACGTC. Its protein is CATGLAFEQYV.

Note on this clonotype: It may be a read error: a sequence one base away is much more abundant. The chain employs TRBV11-2 and TRBJ1-2; D unresolved. Germline lookup yields CDR1 SGHAT and CDR2 FQNNGV. The CDR3 spans 14 residues. Trimming removed 0 bases from V and 4 bases from J, with 9 bases in between. This CDR3 is CASSLDGGVYGYTF. As DNA, the CDR3 is TGTGCCAGCAGCTTAGATGGAGGTGTCTATGGCTACACCTTC.

The sample holds many counts of this clonotype. The genes are TRBV9 and TRBJ2-7, with 7 positions matching TRBD1. J gave up 1 base and V 3 bases, and 7 bases lay outside the gene matches. In germline, CDR1 is SGDLS, CDR2 YYNGEE. The CDR3 is 15 residues long. Here the CDR3 DNA reads TGTGCCAGCAGCGCAGGGGACAGTGGTTCCTACGAGCAGTACTTC. It codes for CASSAGDSGSYEQYF.

This clonotype has ten or more counts. V gene TRBV25-1 combines with J gene TRBJ2-2; the match to TRBD1 covers 7 bases. With 2 bases clipped from V and 2 bases from J, the junction kept 8 bases outside the gene matches. From germline, CDR1 is MGHDK and CDR2 SYGVNS. This CDR3 comprises 17 residues. CDR3 residues: CASSELGTGANTGELFF. Written as DNA, the CDR3 is TGTGCCAGCAGTGAACTTGGAACAGGGGCTAACACCGGGGAGCTGTTTTTT.

The table lists this clonotype with many counts. The chain joins TRBV10-3 to TRBJ2-5; no reliable D call. The germline CDR1 and CDR2 sequences are ENHRY and SYGVKD. This CDR3 is built from 12 residues. Trimming shortened V by 9 bases and J by 1 base, and 9 bases separated the two germline ends. CDR3 bases: TGTGCCATTGGGCTTTCCCAAGAGACCCAGTACTTC. Its protein is CAIGLSQETQYF.

The V and J genes are TRBV4-1 and TRBJ1-1; a possible D gene is TRBD1 (6 bases). CDR1 is MGHRA, CDR2 YSYEKL, per germline. CDR3 length: 14 residues. V dropped 3 bases and J dropped 3 bases, with 11 bases sitting between them. The CDR3 DNA is TGCGCCAGCAGCCACGGAAGGGGGGACACTGAAGCTTTCTTT. This codes for CASSHGRGDTEAFF.

In its sample, this clonotype was seen many times. This sequence joins TRBV5-1 and TRBJ2-3; 7 bases line up with TRBD2. CDR1 and CDR2 (germline): SGHRS, YFSETQ. This CDR3 spans 16 amino acids. V trimming: 0 bases; J trimming: 8 bases; junction bases outside the gene matches: 12. The CDR3 spells CASSLERGSQRGTQYF. The CDR3 region has the DNA TGCGCCAGCAGCTTGGAGCGGGGCAGCCAGCGGGGTACGCAGTATTTT. Full variable domain (rest looked up from reference TRBV5-1 and TRBJ2-3): KAGVTQTPRYLIKTRGQQVTLSCSPISGHRSVSWYQQTPGQGLQFLFEYFSETQRNKGNFPGRFSGRQFSNSRSEMNVSTLELGDSALYLCASSLERGSQRGTQYFGPGTRLTVL.

This clonotype came up a few times. J is TRBJ1-2 and V is TRBV2, with D possibly being TRBD1 (6 bases). V was cut by 11 bases and J by 2 bases, with 15 bases left in between. The CDR3 sequence is 13 residues long. The germline CDR1 and CDR2 sequences are SNHLY and FYNNEI. CDR3 residues: CAGLGQSNYGYTF. CDR3 nucleotide sequence: TGTGCCGGCTTAGGACAGAGCAACTATGGCTACACCTTC.

This clonotype was seen only a few times. The chain couples TRBV30 to TRBJ1-2; D might be TRBD1 (5 bases). Deletions cut 0 bases from V and 3 bases from J, with 23 bases between. The CDR3 loop spans 18 amino acids. Germline V lookup: CDR1 GTSNPN, CDR2 SVGIG (reference sequence). CDR3 region: CAWSVQSQGIVKDYGYTF. Here the CDR3 DNA reads TGTGCCTGGAGTGTACAGAGCCAGGGAATAGTTAAGGACTATGGCTACACCTTC.

This clonotype has at least ten counts. This sequence joins TRBV19 and TRBJ1-3; D uncertain. The CDR3 extends over 18 amino acids. Germline values: CDR1 LNHDA, CDR2 SQIVND (reference sequence). Trimming removed 1 base at V and 0 bases at J, with 16 bases between. This CDR3 is CASSIGRIGPRSGNTIYF. In DNA, the CDR3 is TGTGCCAGTAGTATAGGACGGATAGGACCGCGCTCTGGAAACACCATATATTTT.